Listed below are T cell receptor beta chains from one sample, sequenced in a study of Graves' ophthalmopathy and Graves' hyperthyroidism. TCRdb reprocessed the multiplex PCR reads via MiXCR and lists one record per CDR3 protein. The table has about 1.1 million distinct CDR3 sequences, around a third seen once. The sequenced material came from peripheral blood or thyroid tissue (not recorded which). Every receptor here comes from an adult man with Graves' hyperthyroidism. Both conserved end residues are trimmed from each CDR3. The size field is filled for only some rows; it gives once, few, many or a size class.

clone_size j_call v_call cdr3_aa
many TRBJ2-5 TRBV29-1 SVDSSGTSGVQETQY
many TRBJ1-1 TRBV7-9 ASSGGQGLEAF
many TRBJ2-1 TRBV10-3 AIMRDGSYNEQF
. TRBJ1-1 TRBV25-1 ASSTGDRVYPEAV
many TRBJ2-5 TRBV20-1 SAPLAGGVMETQY
many TRBJ2-2 TRBV12-3/TRBV12-4 ASTGTGELF
many TRBJ1-2 TRBV5-1 ASSNQGDGNYGYT
. TRBJ1-3 TRBV7-9 ASSLATGSLVGNTIY
. TRBJ2-6 TRBV7-2 ASRGTWSATTGANVLT
. TRBJ2-7 TRBV7-2 ASSIGSGKTYEQY
many TRBJ2-7 TRBV12-3/TRBV12-4 ASKWTGLPYEQY
many TRBJ2-7 TRBV7-8 ASSLVSSGRAEQY
. TRBJ1-5 TRBV9 ASSSGQSGFNQPQH
. TRBJ2-5 TRBV24-1 ATSAPGAGGKTQY
. TRBJ2-3 TRBV2 ANFAGGRGTDTQY
few TRBJ1-5 TRBV7-9 ASSSGVRNQPQH
. TRBJ1-3 TRBV6-6 ASRTGAGNTIY
many TRBJ1-4 TRBV11-2 ASSFQSKLF
many TRBJ2-5 TRBV20-1 SARDRQFLETQY
many TRBJ1-1 TRBV29-1 SVQDRGDYTEAF
. TRBJ2-2 TRBV19 ASKSVGYTGELF
few TRBJ2-2 TRBV7-3 ASSLISPRGPGELF
. TRBJ1-2 TRBV29-1 SLERSYGYT
. TRBJ2-5 TRBV29-1 SVLDSQETQY
many TRBJ1-6 TRBV7-8 ASSLARHKGSSSYNSPLH
many TRBJ1-3 TRBV7-6 ASSLGDDSGNTIY
. TRBJ2-7 TRBV20-1 SATTGGVSFFHSYEQY
. TRBJ2-7 TRBV5-1 ASSSGRTWGSYEQY
many TRBJ1-4 TRBV12-3/TRBV12-4 ASSKTLDRGQKLF
. TRBJ1-2 TRBV7-9 ASSKLERDYGYT
. TRBJ2-6 TRBV7-9 ASSLKRLGQVNVSGANVLT
. TRBJ2-7 TRBV10-2 ASSAQGLAGDEQY